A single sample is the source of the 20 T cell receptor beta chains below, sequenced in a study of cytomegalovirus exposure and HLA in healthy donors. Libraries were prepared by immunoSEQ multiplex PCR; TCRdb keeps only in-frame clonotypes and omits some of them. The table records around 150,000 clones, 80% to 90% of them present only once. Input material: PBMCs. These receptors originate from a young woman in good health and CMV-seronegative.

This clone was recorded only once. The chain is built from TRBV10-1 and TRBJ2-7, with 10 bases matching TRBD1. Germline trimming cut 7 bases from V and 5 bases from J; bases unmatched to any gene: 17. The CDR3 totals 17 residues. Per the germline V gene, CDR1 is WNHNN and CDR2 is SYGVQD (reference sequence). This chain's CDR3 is CASTRDRGKYLFHEQYF. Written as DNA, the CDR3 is TGCGCCAGCACCCGGGACAGGGGCAAATATCTCTTCCACGAGCAGTACTTC.

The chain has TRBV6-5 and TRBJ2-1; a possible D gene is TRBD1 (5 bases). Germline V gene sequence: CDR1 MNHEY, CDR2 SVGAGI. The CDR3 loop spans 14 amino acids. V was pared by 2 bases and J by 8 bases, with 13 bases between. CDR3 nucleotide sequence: TGTGCCAGCAGTTACGCCCAGGGATGGGATGAGCAGTTCTTC. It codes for CASSYAQGWDEQFF.

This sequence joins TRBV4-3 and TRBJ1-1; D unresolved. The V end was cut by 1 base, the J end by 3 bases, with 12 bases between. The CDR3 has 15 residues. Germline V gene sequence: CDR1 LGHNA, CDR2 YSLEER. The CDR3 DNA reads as TGCGCCAGCAGCCAAGGGCGGGATCCCTACACTGAAGCTTTCTTT. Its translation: CASSQGRDPYTEAFF.

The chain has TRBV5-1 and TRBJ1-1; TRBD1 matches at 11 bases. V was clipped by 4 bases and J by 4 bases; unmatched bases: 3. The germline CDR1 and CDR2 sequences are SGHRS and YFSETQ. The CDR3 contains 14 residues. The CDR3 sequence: CASSTGTGGTEAFF. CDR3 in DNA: TGCGCCAGCAGCACCGGGACAGGGGGCACTGAAGCTTTCTTT.

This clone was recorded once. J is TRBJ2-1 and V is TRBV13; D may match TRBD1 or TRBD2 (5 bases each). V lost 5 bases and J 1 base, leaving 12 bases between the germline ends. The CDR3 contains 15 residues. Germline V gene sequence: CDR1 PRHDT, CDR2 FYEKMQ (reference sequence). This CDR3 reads CASSPEGKSYNEQFF. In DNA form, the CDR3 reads TGTGCCAGCAGCCCAGAGGGGAAGTCCTACAATGAGCAGTTCTTC.

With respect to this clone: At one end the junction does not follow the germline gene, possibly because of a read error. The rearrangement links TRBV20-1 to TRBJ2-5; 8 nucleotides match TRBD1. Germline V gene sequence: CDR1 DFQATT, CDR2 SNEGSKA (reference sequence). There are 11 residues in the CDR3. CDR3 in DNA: TGCAGTCCTCCTCCAAGGACAGGGCTAAACTTC. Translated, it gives CSPPPRTGLNF.

The CDR3 nucleotides read TGTGCCAGCAGTTACTCAACCGGACAGCGGACCTACGAGCAGTACTTC. Translation gives CASSYSTGQRTYEQYF. The chain links TRBV6-5 to TRBJ2-7; maybe TRBD1 (6 bases). Germline V CDR1 and CDR2: MNHEY, SVGAGI. The CDR3 loop spans 16 amino acids. Trimming removed 0 bases from V and 2 bases from J, with 14 bases in between.

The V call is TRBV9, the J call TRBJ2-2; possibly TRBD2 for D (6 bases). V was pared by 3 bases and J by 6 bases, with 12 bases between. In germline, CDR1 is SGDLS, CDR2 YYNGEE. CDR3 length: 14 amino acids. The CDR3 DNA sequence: TGTGCCAGCAGCGGGGGACTCCACGCCGGGGAGCTGTTTTTT. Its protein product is CASSGGLHAGELFF.

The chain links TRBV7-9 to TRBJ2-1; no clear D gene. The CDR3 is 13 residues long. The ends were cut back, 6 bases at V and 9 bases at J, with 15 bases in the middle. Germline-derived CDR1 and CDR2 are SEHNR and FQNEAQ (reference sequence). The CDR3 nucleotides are TGTGCCAGCAGTTTTACCCTTGGTGGTGAGCAGTTCTTC. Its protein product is CASSFTLGGEQFF.

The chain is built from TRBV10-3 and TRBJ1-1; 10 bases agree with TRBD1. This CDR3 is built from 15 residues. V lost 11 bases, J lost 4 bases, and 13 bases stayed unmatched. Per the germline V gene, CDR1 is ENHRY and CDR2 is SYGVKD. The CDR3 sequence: CAATGTGVVRTEAFF. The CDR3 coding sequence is TGTGCCGCCACCGGGACAGGGGTGGTTCGCACTGAAGCTTTCTTT.

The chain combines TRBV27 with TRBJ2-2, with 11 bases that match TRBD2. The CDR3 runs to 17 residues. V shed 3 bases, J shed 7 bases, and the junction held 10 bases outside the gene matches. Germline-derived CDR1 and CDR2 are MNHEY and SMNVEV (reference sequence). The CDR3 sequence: CASSLGPSGGSRGELFF. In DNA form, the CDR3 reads TGTGCCAGCAGTTTGGGGCCTAGCGGGGGGTCACGCGGGGAGCTGTTTTTT.

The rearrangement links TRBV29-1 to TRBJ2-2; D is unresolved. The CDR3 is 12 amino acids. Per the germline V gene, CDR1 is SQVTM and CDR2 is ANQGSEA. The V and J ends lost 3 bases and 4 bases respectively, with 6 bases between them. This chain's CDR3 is CSVDLSTGELFF. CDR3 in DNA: TGCAGCGTTGATCTCAGCACCGGGGAGCTGTTTTTT.

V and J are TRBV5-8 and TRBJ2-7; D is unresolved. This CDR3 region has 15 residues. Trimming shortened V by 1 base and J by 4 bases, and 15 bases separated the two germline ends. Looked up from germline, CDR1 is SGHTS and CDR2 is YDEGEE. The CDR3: CASSLYARADYEQYF. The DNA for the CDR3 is TGTGCCAGCAGCTTGTACGCCCGAGCCGATTACGAGCAGTACTTC.

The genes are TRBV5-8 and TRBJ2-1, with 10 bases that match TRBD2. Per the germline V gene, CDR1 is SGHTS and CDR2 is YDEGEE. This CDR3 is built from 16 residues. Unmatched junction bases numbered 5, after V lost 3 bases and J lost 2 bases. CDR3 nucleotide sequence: TGTGCCAGCAGCTCACGGACTAGCGGCACCTACAATGAGCAGTTCTTC. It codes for CASSSRTSGTYNEQFF.

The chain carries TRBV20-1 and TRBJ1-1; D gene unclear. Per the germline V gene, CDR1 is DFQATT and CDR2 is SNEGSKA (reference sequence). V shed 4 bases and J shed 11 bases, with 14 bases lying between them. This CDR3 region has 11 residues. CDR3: CSAITGSRAFF. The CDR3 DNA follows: TGCAGTGCTATTACCGGGTCTAGGGCTTTCTTT.

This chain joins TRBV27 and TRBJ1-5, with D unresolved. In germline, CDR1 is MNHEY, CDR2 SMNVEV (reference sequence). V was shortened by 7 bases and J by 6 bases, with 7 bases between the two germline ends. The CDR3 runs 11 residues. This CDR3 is CASNYSQPQHF. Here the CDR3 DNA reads TGTGCCAGCAACTACAGTCAGCCCCAGCATTTT.

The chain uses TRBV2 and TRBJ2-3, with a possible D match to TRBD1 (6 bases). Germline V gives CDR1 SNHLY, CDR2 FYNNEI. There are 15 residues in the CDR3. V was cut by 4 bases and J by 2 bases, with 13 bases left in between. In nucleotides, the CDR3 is TGTGCCAGCAGTGGGACAGTCAGATCCACAGATACGCAGTATTTT. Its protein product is CASSGTVRSTDTQYF.

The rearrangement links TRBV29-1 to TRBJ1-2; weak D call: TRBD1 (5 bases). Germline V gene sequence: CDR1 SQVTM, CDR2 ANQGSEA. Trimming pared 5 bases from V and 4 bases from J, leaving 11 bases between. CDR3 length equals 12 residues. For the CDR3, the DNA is TGCAGCGTTTGGACAAACGTCTATGGCTACACCTTC. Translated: CSVWTNVYGYTF.

The CDR3 DNA follows: TGTGCCAGCAGCCTCCCCCCCTTTGGGGGGTCCTACGAGCAGTACTTC. Its protein is CASSLPPFGGSYEQYF. The chain combines TRBV2 with TRBJ2-7; possibly TRBD2 for D (6 bases). CDR1 SNHLY and CDR2 FYNNEI come from the germline V gene. V gave up 6 bases and J gave up 1 base, with 19 bases separating them. This CDR3 has 16 amino acids.

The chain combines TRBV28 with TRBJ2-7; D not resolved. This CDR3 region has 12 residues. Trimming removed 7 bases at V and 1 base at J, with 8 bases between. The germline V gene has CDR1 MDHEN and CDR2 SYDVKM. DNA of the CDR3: TGTGCCAGCAATGGCCTTTCCTACGAGCAGTACTTC. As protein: CASNGLSYEQYF.